What follows are 21 T cell receptor beta chains derived from one specimen sequenced in a study of cytomegalovirus exposure and HLA in healthy donors. The PCR was carried out with 60 Vbeta primers and 13 Jbeta primers. Assay used: immunoSEQ multiplex PCR; TCRdb lists only in-frame clones, some missing. The sample contains over 150,000 clones, over 80% of which appear only once. The sequenced sample was PBMCs. These receptors came from a male donor in good health and CMV-seronegative.

V usage is TRBV5-1 and J usage is TRBJ1-6; 8 bases are a match to TRBD1. The CDR3 is 15 residues long. Germline CDR1 is SGHRS and CDR2 is YFSETQ. The J segment lost 9 bases and the V segment lost 3 bases, leaving 8 bases of the junction unmatched. CDR3 sequence (DNA): TGCGCCAGCAGCTCAAGACAGGGGTCGGGTTCACCCCTCCACTTT. Translated: CASSSRQGSGSPLHF. The variable domain in full, with the rest retrieved from reference TRBV5-1 and TRBJ1-6, is KAGVTQTPRYLIKTRGQQVTLSCSPISGHRSVSWYQQTPGQGLQFLFEYFSETQRNKGNFPGRFSGRQFSNSRSEMNVSTLELGDSALYLCASSSRQGSGSPLHFGNGTRLTVT.

The V call is TRBV9, the J call TRBJ1-1, with 9 bases identical to TRBD1. With 0 bases clipped from V and 10 bases from J, the junction kept 7 bases outside the gene matches. This CDR3 is built from 14 residues. Germline CDR1 is SGDLS and CDR2 is YYNGEE. In DNA form, the CDR3 reads TGTGCCAGCAGCGTAGACGGGACAGGGTCCTTAGCTTTCTTT. Amino acids: CASSVDGTGSLAFF.

The chain couples TRBV5-1 to TRBJ1-1; the D is unclear. Trimming cost V 2 bases and J 0 bases, with 11 bases left between them. There are 15 residues in the CDR3. Germline assignment: CDR1 SGHRS and CDR2 YFSETQ. CDR3 in DNA: TGCGCCAGCAGCTTTTCCGAGATGTTGAACACTGAAGCTTTCTTT. Encoded protein: CASSFSEMLNTEAFF. The variable domain in full, completed from reference TRBV5-1 and TRBJ1-1, reads KAGVTQTPRYLIKTRGQQVTLSCSPISGHRSVSWYQQTPGQGLQFLFEYFSETQRNKGNFPGRFSGRQFSNSRSEMNVSTLELGDSALYLCASSFSEMLNTEAFFGQGTRLTVV.

This chain uses TRBV5-6 with TRBJ1-2; TRBD1 agrees at 7 bases. V trimming: 4 bases; J trimming: 0 bases; junction bases outside the gene matches: 12. This CDR3 comprises 17 residues. Germline lookup yields CDR1 SGHDT and CDR2 YYEEEE. The CDR3 loop reads CASSLMYEGTANYGYTF. CDR3 DNA: TGTGCCAGCAGCCTGATGTACGAAGGGACAGCTAACTATGGCTACACCTTC.

The rearrangement joins TRBV10-3 to TRBJ2-2, with TRBD2 as a possible D gene (7 bases). Trimming took off 4 bases at V and 0 bases at J, with 12 bases between the two ends. Germline lookup yields CDR1 ENHRY and CDR2 SYGVKD. This CDR3 is 16 amino acids long. The chain's CDR3 is CAISGAGATNTGELFF. Here the CDR3 DNA reads TGTGCCATCAGTGGGGCGGGGGCTACGAACACCGGGGAGCTGTTTTTT.

The CDR3 DNA reads as TGTGCCAGCAGTTACTTACCCCTAACCTCCTACGAGCAGTACTTC. This gives the protein CASSYLPLTSYEQYF. J is TRBJ2-7 and V is TRBV6-6, with D unclear. The CDR3 covers 15 residues. V lost 1 base, J lost 0 bases, and 10 bases lay in between. CDR1 MNHNY and CDR2 SVGAGI come from the germline V gene (reference sequence).

The V call is TRBV6-1, the J call TRBJ1-2; D remains unclear. V dropped 4 bases and J dropped 0 bases, with 12 bases sitting between them. CDR1 and CDR2 (germline): MNHNS, SASEGT. CDR3 size: 15 residues. CDR3 DNA sequence: TGTGCCAGCAGTGTAAGTGGAGCCGCTAACTATGGCTACACCTTC. Residues: CASSVSGAANYGYTF.

This clone came up once. V is TRBV5-1 and J is TRBJ2-1; D is possibly TRBD2 (5 bases). Germline values: CDR1 SGHRS, CDR2 YFSETQ. V was cut by 0 bases and J by 4 bases, with 8 bases left in between. The CDR3 loop spans 14 amino acids. DNA of the CDR3: TGCGCCAGCAGCTTGGGGACTGAGTACAATGAGCAGTTCTTC. It is translated as CASSLGTEYNEQFF.

The chain couples TRBV4-1 to TRBJ2-3, with D possibly matching TRBD1 (5 bases). With 0 bases removed from V and 0 bases from J, the gap between germline ends came to 19 bases. Germline loops: CDR1 MGHRA, CDR2 YSYEKL. This CDR3 is 19 amino acids long. The CDR3 spells CASSQERGPSGPSTDTQYF. As DNA, the CDR3 is TGCGCCAGCAGCCAAGAAAGGGGCCCCTCGGGCCCTAGCACAGATACGCAGTATTTT.

The chain employs TRBV10-2 and TRBJ1-1; D may be TRBD1 (6 bases). V lost 6 bases, J lost 8 bases, and 16 bases lay in between. This CDR3 region has 13 residues. Germline V gene lookup returns CDR1 WSHSY and CDR2 SAAADI. CDR3 nucleotide sequence: TGCGCCAGCAGGCACAGGGTTTCAAGGGAAGCTTTCTTT. It yields the protein CASRHRVSREAFF.

The chain uses TRBV20-1 and TRBJ2-7; 8 bases align to TRBD1. Germline CDR1 is DFQATT and CDR2 is SNEGSKA (reference sequence). Losses at the gene ends were 6 bases for V and 6 bases for J; bases not matched to a gene: 4. The CDR3 runs to 11 residues. The CDR3 protein is CSARQGSEQYF. The CDR3 DNA follows: TGCAGTGCACGACAGGGGAGCGAGCAGTACTTC.

V gene TRBV6-1 combines with J gene TRBJ1-1, with unresolved D. Per the germline V gene, CDR1 is MNHNS and CDR2 is SASEGT. The V and J ends lost 7 bases and 5 bases respectively, with 17 bases between them. CDR3 length: 14 amino acids. CDR3 DNA sequence: TGTGCCAGCAAAGGCGGGCACTATGGGACTGAAGCTTTCTTT. This translates into CASKGGHYGTEAFF.

Only one count was recorded for this clone. The chain combines TRBV27 with TRBJ2-7, with D perhaps TRBD1 (5 bases). The length of the CDR3 is 15 residues. Trimming left V 3 bases short and J 4 bases short, with 16 bases between. Germline V CDR1 and CDR2: MNHEY, SMNVEV (reference sequence). In DNA, the CDR3 is TGTGCCAGCAGTTTTGTGGGCAGGGTGGGTTACGAGCAGTACTTC. Translated, it gives CASSFVGRVGYEQYF.

The rearrangement joins TRBV5-4 to TRBJ2-6; 9 bases are a match to TRBD1. This CDR3 is built from 16 residues. Germline V gene lookup returns CDR1 SGHNT and CDR2 YYREEE (reference sequence). Trimming removed 3 bases from V and 3 bases from J; junction bases left unmatched: 4. The CDR3 sequence: CASSSQGAYGANVLTF. For the CDR3, the DNA is TGTGCCAGCAGCTCACAGGGGGCTTATGGGGCCAACGTCCTGACTTTC. Using reference TRBV5-4 and TRBJ2-6 for the parts outside the CDR3, the full variable domain is ETGVTQSPTHLIKTRGQQVTLRCSSQSGHNTVSWYQQALGQGPQFIFQYYREEENGRGNFPPRFSGLQFPNYSSELNVNALELDDSALYLCASSSQGAYGANVLTFGAGSRLTVL.

The V call is TRBV7-9, the J call TRBJ2-7; D remains unclear. The V end lost 5 bases, the J end lost 2 bases, and 10 bases lay between the germline ends. The CDR3 length is 13 residues. Germline CDR1 reads SEHNR; CDR2 reads FQNEAQ (reference sequence). CDR3 amino acids: CASSASGAYEQYF. In DNA, the CDR3 is TGTGCCAGCAGCGCATCGGGTGCCTACGAGCAGTACTTC. Looking up the rest from reference TRBV7-9 and TRBJ2-7 gives the full variable domain: DTGVSQNPRHKITKRGQNVTFRCDPISEHNRLYWYRQTLGQGPEFLTYFQNEAQLEKSRLLSDRFSAERPKGSFSTLEIQRTEQGDSAMYLCASSASGAYEQYFGPGTRLTVT.

This chain uses TRBV27 with TRBJ2-5; 10 nucleotides match TRBD2. Germline CDR1 is MNHEY and CDR2 is SMNVEV (reference sequence). The CDR3 spans 16 residues. Trimming cost V 4 bases and J 5 bases; bases outside gene matches: 10. CDR3 coding DNA: TGTGCCAGCAGTTCTCCCCAGCGGGGGGGTCGGGAGACCCAGTACTTC. Translating it yields CASSSPQRGGRETQYF.

The rearrangement links TRBV9 to TRBJ2-7, with a weak D call TRBD2 (6 bases). The germline V gene encodes CDR1 SGDLS and CDR2 YYNGEE. This CDR3 is built from 15 residues. Between the trimmed V and J ends, which lost 2 bases and 3 bases, there was a span of 15 bases. CDR3: CASSVGTYSNYEQYF. DNA for the CDR3: TGTGCCAGCAGCGTCGGGACTTATTCAAACTACGAGCAGTACTTC.

CDR3 loop: CASSLYRGGDYGYTF. CDR3 DNA sequence: TGTGCCAGCAGTTTATATCGGGGGGGTGACTATGGCTACACCTTC. This chain connects TRBV27 to TRBJ1-2; D is perhaps TRBD1 (5 bases). This CDR3 is 15 amino acids long. V lost 1 base to trimming and J lost 3 bases, with 12 bases between them. Germline values: CDR1 MNHEY, CDR2 SMNVEV (reference sequence).

The chain is built from TRBV9 and TRBJ2-1; 16 bases align to TRBD2. This CDR3 comprises 17 residues. Germline assignment: CDR1 SGDLS and CDR2 YYNGEE. Trimming took 1 base from V and 13 from J; bases not matched to a gene: 11. The CDR3 nucleotides read TGTGCCAGCAGCGTACACCCTGGGACTAGCGGGGGGGTGGAACAGTTCTTC. It codes for CASSVHPGTSGGVEQFF.

This clone occurred a few times. The J gene is TRBJ1-3, the V gene TRBV5-1; TRBD1 is a possible D gene (5 bases). Germline V gene lookup returns CDR1 SGHRS and CDR2 YFSETQ. V was cut by 0 bases and J by 1 base, with 11 bases left in between. The CDR3 contains 16 residues. The CDR3 protein is CASSLEGVVSGNTIYF. CDR3 coding DNA: TGCGCCAGCAGCTTGGAAGGGGTGGTGTCTGGAAACACCATATATTTT.

This chain links TRBV5-1 with TRBJ1-1; 7 bases map to TRBD1. This CDR3 contains 14 residues. The ends lost 4 bases at V and 4 bases at J; junction bases unmatched: 7. The germline V gene encodes CDR1 SGHRS and CDR2 YFSETQ. The CDR3 DNA reads as TGCGCCAGCAGCCCCTCAGGGGGAACCACTGAAGCTTTCTTT. This gives the protein CASSPSGGTTEAFF.